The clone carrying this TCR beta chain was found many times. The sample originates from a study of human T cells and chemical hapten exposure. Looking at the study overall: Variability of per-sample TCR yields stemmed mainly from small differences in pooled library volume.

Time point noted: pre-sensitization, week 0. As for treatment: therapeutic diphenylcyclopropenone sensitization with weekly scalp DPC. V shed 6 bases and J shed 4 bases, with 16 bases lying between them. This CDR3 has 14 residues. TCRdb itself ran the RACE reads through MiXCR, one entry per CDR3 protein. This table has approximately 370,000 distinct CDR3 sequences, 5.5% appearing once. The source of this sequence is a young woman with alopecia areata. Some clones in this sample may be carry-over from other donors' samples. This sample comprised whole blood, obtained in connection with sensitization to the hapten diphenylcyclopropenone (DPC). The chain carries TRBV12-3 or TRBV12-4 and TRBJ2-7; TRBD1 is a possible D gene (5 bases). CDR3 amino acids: CASSLTGKEYEQYF. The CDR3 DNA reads TGTGCCAGCAGCCTCACAGGAAAGGAATACGAGCAGTACTTC.